The clone carrying this T cell receptor beta chain showed up many times. Its specificity is not known. The V gene lost 0 bases and the J gene lost 6 bases, with 14 bases spanning the gap. This CDR3 contains 16 residues. In germline, CDR1 is LGHNA, CDR2 YSLEER. The entry originates in a study of early T cells in non-severe SARS-CoV-2 infection. About the study: The input, bulk RNA from unsorted whole blood, was sequenced, and chains were unpaired. Study results and caveats: Matches to VDJdb favored anti-spike CD8 responses and missed private and CD4 specificities.

Unique molecular identifiers were attached to individual cDNA molecules. Using its own MiXCR run on the 5' RACE reads, TCRdb lists one record per CDR3 protein. The sample consists of 26,000 or so distinct CDR3 sequences, about 4% of them appearing once. The rearrangement uses TRBV4-3 and TRBJ2-2, with D tentatively TRBD1 or TRBD2 (6 bases each). Sequenced material: whole blood. The clonotype comes from an adult who was a healthcare worker with PCR-confirmed SARS-CoV-2 infection or an uninfected control (not recorded which). CDR3 sequence reads: CASSQEGGPDAGELFF. CDR3 coding DNA: TGCGCCAGCAGCCAAGAGGGGGGCCCTGATGCCGGGGAGCTGTTTTTT.